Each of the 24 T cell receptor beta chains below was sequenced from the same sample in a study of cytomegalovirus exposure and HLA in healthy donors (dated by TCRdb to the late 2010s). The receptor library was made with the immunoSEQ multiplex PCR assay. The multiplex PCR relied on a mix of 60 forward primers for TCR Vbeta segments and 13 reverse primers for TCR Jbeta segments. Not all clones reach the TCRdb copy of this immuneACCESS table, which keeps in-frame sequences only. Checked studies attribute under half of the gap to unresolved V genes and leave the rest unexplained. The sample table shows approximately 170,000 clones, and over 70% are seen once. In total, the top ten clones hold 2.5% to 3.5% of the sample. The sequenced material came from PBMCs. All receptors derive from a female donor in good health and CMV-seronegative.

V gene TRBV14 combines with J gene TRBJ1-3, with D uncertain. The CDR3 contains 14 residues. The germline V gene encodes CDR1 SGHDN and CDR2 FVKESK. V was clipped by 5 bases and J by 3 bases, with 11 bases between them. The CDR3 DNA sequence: TGTGCCAGCAGCTACCTCGGGAATGGAAACACCATATATTTT. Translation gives CASSYLGNGNTIYF.

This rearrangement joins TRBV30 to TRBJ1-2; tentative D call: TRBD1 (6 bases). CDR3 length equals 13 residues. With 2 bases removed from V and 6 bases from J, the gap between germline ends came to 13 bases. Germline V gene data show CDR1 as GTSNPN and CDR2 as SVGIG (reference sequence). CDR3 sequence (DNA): TGTGCCTGGAGTCTACAGGGCTCCCATGGCTACACCTTC. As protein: CAWSLQGSHGYTF.

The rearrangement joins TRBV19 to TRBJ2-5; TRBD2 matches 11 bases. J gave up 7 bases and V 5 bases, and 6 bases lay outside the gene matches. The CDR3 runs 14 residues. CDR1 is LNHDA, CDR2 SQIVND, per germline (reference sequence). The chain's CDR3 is CASSGTSGGGTQYF. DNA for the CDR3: TGTGCCAGTAGTGGGACTAGCGGCGGCGGGACCCAGTACTTC.

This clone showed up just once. In nucleotides, the CDR3 is TGTGCCAGCAGCTCAACAGGGGACTCCTACGAGCAGTACTTC. Residues: CASSSTGDSYEQYF. The gene calls are TRBV28 and TRBJ2-7; 7 bases fit TRBD1. The V gene end was trimmed by 6 bases and the J gene end by 0 bases; junction bases not matched to a gene: 5. Germline V CDR1 and CDR2: MDHEN, SYDVKM. This CDR3 spans 14 amino acids.

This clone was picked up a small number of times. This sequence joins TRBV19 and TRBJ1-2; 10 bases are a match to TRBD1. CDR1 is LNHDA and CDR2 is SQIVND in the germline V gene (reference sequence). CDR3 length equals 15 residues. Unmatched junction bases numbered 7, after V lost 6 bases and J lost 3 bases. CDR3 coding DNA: TGTGCCAGTAGAACCGGGACAGGGGTCGACTATGGCTACACCTTC. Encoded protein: CASRTGTGVDYGYTF.

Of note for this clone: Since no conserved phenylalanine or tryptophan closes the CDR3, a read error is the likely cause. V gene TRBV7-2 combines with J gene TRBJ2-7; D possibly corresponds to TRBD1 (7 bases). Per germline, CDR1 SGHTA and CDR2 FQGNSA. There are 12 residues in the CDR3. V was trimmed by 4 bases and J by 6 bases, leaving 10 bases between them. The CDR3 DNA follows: TGTGCCAGCAGCTACAGGGGAGGCGAGCAGTACCTC. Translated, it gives CASSYRGGEQYL.

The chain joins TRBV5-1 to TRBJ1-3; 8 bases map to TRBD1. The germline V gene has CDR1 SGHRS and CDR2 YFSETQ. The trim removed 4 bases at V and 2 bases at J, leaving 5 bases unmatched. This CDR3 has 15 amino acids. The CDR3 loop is CASSITGGTGNTIYF. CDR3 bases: TGCGCCAGCAGCATAACAGGGGGTACTGGAAACACCATATATTTT.

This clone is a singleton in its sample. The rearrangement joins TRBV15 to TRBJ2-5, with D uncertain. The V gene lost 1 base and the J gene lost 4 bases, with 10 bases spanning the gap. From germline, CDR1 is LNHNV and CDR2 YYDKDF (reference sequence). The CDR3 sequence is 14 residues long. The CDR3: CATSRVSPGETQYF. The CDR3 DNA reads TGTGCCACCAGCAGAGTTTCCCCGGGAGAGACCCAGTACTTC.

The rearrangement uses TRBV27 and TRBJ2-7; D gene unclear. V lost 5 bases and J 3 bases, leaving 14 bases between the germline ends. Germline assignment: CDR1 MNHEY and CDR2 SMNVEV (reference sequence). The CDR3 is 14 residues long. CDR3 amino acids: CASSISTISYEQYF. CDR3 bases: TGTGCCAGCAGTATCTCCACCATTAGCTACGAGCAGTACTTC.

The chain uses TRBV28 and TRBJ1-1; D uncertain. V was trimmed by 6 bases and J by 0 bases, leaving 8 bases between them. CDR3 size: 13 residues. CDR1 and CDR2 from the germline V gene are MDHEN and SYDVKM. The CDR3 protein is CASRTQVNTEAFF. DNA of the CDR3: TGTGCCAGCAGAACCCAGGTGAACACTGAAGCTTTCTTT.

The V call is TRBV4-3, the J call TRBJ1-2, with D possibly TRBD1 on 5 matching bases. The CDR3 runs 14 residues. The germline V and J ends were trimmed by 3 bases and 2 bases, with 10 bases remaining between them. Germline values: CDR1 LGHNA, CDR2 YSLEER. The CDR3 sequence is CASSQQTENYGYTF. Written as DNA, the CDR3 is TGCGCCAGCAGCCAGCAGACAGAGAACTATGGCTACACCTTC.

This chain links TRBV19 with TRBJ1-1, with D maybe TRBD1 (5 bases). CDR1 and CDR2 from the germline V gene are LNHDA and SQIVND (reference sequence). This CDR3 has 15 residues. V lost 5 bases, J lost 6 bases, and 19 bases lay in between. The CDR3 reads CASSVPGRGSAEAFF. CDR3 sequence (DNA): TGTGCCAGTAGTGTGCCTGGTCGGGGGTCCGCTGAAGCTTTCTTT.

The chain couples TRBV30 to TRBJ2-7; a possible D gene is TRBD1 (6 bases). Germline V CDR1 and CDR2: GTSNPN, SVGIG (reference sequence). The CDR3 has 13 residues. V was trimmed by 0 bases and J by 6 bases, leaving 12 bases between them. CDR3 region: CAWSVIRGGEQYF. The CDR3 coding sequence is TGTGCCTGGAGTGTAATCAGGGGCGGCGAGCAGTACTTC.

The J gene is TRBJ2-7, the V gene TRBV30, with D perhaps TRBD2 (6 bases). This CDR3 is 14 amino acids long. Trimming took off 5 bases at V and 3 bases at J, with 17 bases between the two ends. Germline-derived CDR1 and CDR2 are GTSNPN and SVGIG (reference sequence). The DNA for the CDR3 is TGTGCCTGGTCCCTCGGGGGAAAAGTCTACGAGCAGTACTTC. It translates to CAWSLGGKVYEQYF.

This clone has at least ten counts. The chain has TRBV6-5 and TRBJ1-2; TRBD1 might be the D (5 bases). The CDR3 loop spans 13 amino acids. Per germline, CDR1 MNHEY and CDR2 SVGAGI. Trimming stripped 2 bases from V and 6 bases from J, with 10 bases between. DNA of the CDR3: TGTGCCAGCAGTTACGGGGCAGGGAATGGCTACACCTTC. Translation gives CASSYGAGNGYTF.

The CDR3 sequence is CASAPRTGGDEQYF. CDR3 bases: TGTGCCAGCGCCCCGAGGACGGGGGGGGACGAGCAGTACTTC. The rearrangement links TRBV7-9 to TRBJ2-7; 8 positions agree with TRBD2. This CDR3 comprises 14 residues. The ends lost 8 bases at V and 5 bases at J; junction bases unmatched: 11. Germline CDR1 and CDR2: SEHNR and FQNEAQ (reference sequence). Combining the CDR3 with reference TRBV7-9 and TRBJ2-7 gives the whole variable domain DTGVSQNPRHKITKRGQNVTFRCDPISEHNRLYWYRQTLGQGPEFLTYFQNEAQLEKSRLLSDRFSAERPKGSFSTLEIQRTEQGDSAMYLCASAPRTGGDEQYFGPGTRLTVT.

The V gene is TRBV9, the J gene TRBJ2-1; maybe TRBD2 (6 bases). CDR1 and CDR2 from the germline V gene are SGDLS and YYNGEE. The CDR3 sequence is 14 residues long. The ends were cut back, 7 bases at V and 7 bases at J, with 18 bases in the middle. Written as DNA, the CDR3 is TGTGCCAGCGGGGACGGGAGTTCTGCGAATGAGCAGTTCTTC. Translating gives CASGDGSSANEQFF.

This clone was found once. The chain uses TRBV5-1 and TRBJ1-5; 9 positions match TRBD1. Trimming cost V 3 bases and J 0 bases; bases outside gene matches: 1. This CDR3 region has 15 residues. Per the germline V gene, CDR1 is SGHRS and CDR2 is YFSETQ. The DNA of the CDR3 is TGCGCCAGCAGCTGGGGACAGGGTAGCAATCAGCCCCAGCATTTT. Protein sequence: CASSWGQGSNQPQHF.

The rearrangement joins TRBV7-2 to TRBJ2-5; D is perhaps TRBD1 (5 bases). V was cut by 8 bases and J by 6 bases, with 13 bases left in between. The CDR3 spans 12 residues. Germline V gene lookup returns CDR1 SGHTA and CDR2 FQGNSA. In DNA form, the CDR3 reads TGTGCCAGCGGCCACCAGGGTCAGACCCAGTACTTC. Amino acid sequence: CASGHQGQTQYF.

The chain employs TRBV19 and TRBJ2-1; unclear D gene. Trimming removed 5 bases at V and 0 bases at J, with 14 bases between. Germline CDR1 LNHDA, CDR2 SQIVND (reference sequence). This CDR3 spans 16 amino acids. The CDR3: CASSFPSWSSYNEQFF. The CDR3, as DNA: TGTGCCAGTAGTTTCCCCTCTTGGAGCTCCTACAATGAGCAGTTCTTC.

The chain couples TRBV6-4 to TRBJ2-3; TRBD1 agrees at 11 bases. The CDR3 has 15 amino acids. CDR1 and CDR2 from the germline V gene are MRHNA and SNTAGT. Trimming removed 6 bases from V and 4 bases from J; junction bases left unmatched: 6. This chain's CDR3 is CASSLGQGAPDTQYF. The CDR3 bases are TGTGCCAGCAGCCTCGGACAGGGGGCTCCAGATACGCAGTATTTT.

The CDR3 nucleotides are TGTGCCAGCAGGGGACAGGGCAACTATGGCTACACCTTC. Amino acids: CASRGQGNYGYTF. The gene calls are TRBV6-1 and TRBJ1-2, with TRBD1 matching 9 bases. V dropped 6 bases and J dropped 2; count of bases not matched to a gene: 1. The germline V gene encodes CDR1 MNHNS and CDR2 SASEGT. This CDR3 contains 13 residues.

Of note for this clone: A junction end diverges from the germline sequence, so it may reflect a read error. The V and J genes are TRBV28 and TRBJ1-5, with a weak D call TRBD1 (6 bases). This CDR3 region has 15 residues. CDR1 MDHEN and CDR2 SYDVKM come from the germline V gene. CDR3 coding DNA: TGTGCCAGCAGCTTATCAGGGGCTTTCAATCAGCCCCAGCATTTT. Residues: CASSLSGAFNQPQHF.

CDR3 protein: CASSETTGYPLETQYF. The CDR3 DNA reads TGTGCCAGCAGCGAAACGACAGGGTATCCTTTGGAGACCCAGTACTTC. The chain carries TRBV7-7 and TRBJ2-5; 7 bases are shared with TRBD1. J was trimmed by 5 bases and V by 5 bases; bases with no gene match: 14. CDR1 and CDR2 from the germline V gene are SSHAT and FNYEAQ (reference sequence). This CDR3 comprises 16 residues. Filled out from reference TRBV7-7 and TRBJ2-5, the complete variable domain reads GAGVSQSPRYKVTKRGQDVTLRCDPISSHATLYWYQQALGQGPEFLTYFNYEAQPDKSGLPSDRFSAERPEGSISTLTIQRTEQRDSAMYRCASSETTGYPLETQYFGPGTRLLVL.